This record looks at one T cell receptor beta chain sequence and its context. TCRdb re-derived calls from the RT-PCR reads in MiXCR, one entry per CDR3 protein. The table shows around 700,000 distinct CDR3 sequences, with 14% occurring only once. This CDR3 region has 13 residues. Trimming removed 4 bases at V and 3 bases at J, with 10 bases between. Germline CDR1 SEHNR, CDR2 FQNEAQ (reference sequence). Sample: memory CD4+ T cells from blood. V gene TRBV7-9 combines with J gene TRBJ2-7, with D perhaps matching TRBD1 (6 bases). This receptor was taken from a female donor in good health, serving as a healthy control. CDR3 bases: TGTGCCAGCAGCTGGACAGTAGACTACGAGCAGTACTTC. Translated: CASSWTVDYEQYF. Full variable domain (rest looked up from reference TRBV7-9 and TRBJ2-7): DTGVSQNPRHKITKRGQNVTFRCDPISEHNRLYWYRQTLGQGPEFLTYFQNEAQLEKSRLLSDRFSAERPKGSFSTLEIQRTEQGDSAMYLCASSWTVDYEQYFGPGTRLTVT.